Shown below are 7 T cell receptor beta chains from a single sample sequenced in a study of blood T cell repertoires in COVID-19. TCRdb's copy holds only in-frame clones and misses some; the assay was immunoSEQ multiplex PCR. The repertoire holds nearly 50,000 clones, with about 82% as singletons. The material sequenced was peripheral blood. Receptors were obtained from an older woman with acute or convalescent COVID-19.

This sequence joins TRBV10-3 and TRBJ1-1, with D perhaps matching TRBD1 (5 bases). Germline CDR1 reads ENHRY; CDR2 reads SYGVKD. V lost 3 bases to trimming and J lost 7 bases, with 12 bases between them. The CDR3 totals 13 residues. The CDR3 is CAISDNGANEAFF. CDR3 nucleotides: TGTGCCATCAGTGATAATGGGGCCAATGAAGCTTTCTTT.

There are a few counts of this clone. At one boundary the junction diverges from the germline segment, which might be a read error. The rearrangement links TRBV7-7 to TRBJ2-5; TRBD1 matches 9 bases. The germline CDR1 and CDR2 sequences are SSHAT and FNYEAQ (reference sequence). The CDR3 runs to 16 residues. The CDR3 DNA is TGTGCTAGCAGCCCCGGGACAGGGAAGGTCCAAGAGACCCAGTACTTC. Translated: CASSPGTGKVQETQYF.

This clone is a singleton in its sample. The J gene is TRBJ2-2, the V gene TRBV12-3 or TRBV12-4; the match to TRBD1 covers 7 bases. Unmatched junction bases numbered 2, after V lost 5 bases and J lost 5 bases. The CDR3 contains 13 residues. The chain's CDR3 is CASSRGQTGELFF. The CDR3 region has the DNA TGTGCCAGCAGTAGGGGGCAAACCGGGGAGCTGTTTTTT.

The chain uses TRBV24-1 and TRBJ2-3; tentative D call: TRBD1 (6 bases). The CDR3 has 13 amino acids. CDR1 and CDR2 (germline): KGHDR, SFDVKD. V gave up 4 bases and J gave up 5 bases, with 9 bases separating them. CDR3 region: CATSEQGKDTQYF. The DNA of the CDR3 is TGTGCCACCAGTGAACAGGGAAAAGATACGCAGTATTTT.

This chain links TRBV27 with TRBJ2-7, with TRBD1 identical over 7 bases. Germline assignment: CDR1 MNHEY and CDR2 SMNVEV (reference sequence). There are 17 residues in the CDR3. After removal of 1 base from V and 2 bases from J, the junction contained 11 bases not matched to a gene. The CDR3 spells CASSLLALGTVTYEQYF. The CDR3 DNA is TGTGCCAGCAGTTTATTAGCCCTGGGGACAGTAACCTACGAGCAGTACTTC.

This clone was detected a few times. V usage is TRBV5-1 and J usage is TRBJ2-1; tentative D call: TRBD2 (6 bases). The length of the CDR3 is 15 residues. Germline-derived CDR1 and CDR2 are SGHRS and YFSETQ. Deletions cut 4 bases from V and 4 bases from J, with 15 bases between. The chain's CDR3 is CASSKLRTTYNEQFF. CDR3 sequence (DNA): TGCGCCAGCAGCAAGTTGCGGACTACGTACAATGAGCAGTTCTTC.

The chain joins TRBV7-9 to TRBJ2-7; TRBD2 matches 13 bases. Looked up from germline, CDR1 is SEHNR and CDR2 is FQNEAQ (reference sequence). The CDR3 sequence is 13 residues long. The trim removed 10 bases at V and 7 bases at J, leaving 7 bases unmatched. The CDR3 nucleotides read TGTGCCACCTCACTAGCGGGAGGGAGTGAGCAGTACTTC. This gives the protein CATSLAGGSEQYF.